The 19 T cell receptor beta chains reported below all come from one sample, sequenced in a study of T-cell reconstitution after alpha-beta-depleted transplantation in children. Unique molecular identifiers were incorporated during preparation of the TCRbeta library. Via MiXCR, TCRdb re-called the PCR reads, giving one row per CDR3 protein. Among fewer than 1 million distinct CDR3 sequences listed, 16% were seen once. Material: PBMCs, mostly from graft donor cells, obtained 360 days after TCRalphabeta/CD19-depleted stem cell transplant. These receptors all come from a male patient aged 10 to 17 who had a stem cell transplant for acute lymphoblastic leukemia, so the T cells may come from the graft donor.

The chain joins TRBV5-1 to TRBJ2-1; TRBD1 matches 10 bases. The CDR3 spans 19 residues. CDR1 and CDR2 from the germline V gene are SGHRS and YFSETQ. Trimming removed 0 bases from V and 5 bases from J; junction bases left unmatched: 14. The CDR3 spells CASSLAGTGVTGGNNEQFF. DNA for the CDR3: TGCGCCAGCAGCTTGGCAGGGACAGGGGTAACGGGAGGAAACAATGAGCAGTTCTTC. Supplemented by reference TRBV5-1 and TRBJ2-1, the full variable domain reads KAGVTQTPRYLIKTRGQQVTLSCSPISGHRSVSWYQQTPGQGLQFLFEYFSETQRNKGNFPGRFSGRQFSNSRSEMNVSTLELGDSALYLCASSLAGTGVTGGNNEQFFGPGTRLTVL.

The table lists this clonotype with a few counts. The chain employs TRBV15 and TRBJ1-5; 7 nucleotides line up with TRBD1. This CDR3 is 17 amino acids long. J gave up 6 bases and V 1 base, and 12 bases lay outside the gene matches. Germline V gene data show CDR1 as LNHNV and CDR2 as YYDKDF (reference sequence). The CDR3 region is CATSRVTGVMMTQPQHF. The CDR3 coding sequence is TGTGCCACCAGCAGAGTTACAGGGGTAATGATGACTCAGCCCCAGCATTTT.

This clonotype has ten or more counts. The J gene is TRBJ2-5, the V gene TRBV29-1; D not resolved. V lost 6 bases to trimming and J lost 0 bases, with 11 bases between them. The length of the CDR3 is 13 residues. Germline-derived CDR1 and CDR2 are SQVTM and ANQGSEA. For the CDR3, the DNA is TGCAGCGTCATTGGACGGAACCAAGAGACCCAGTACTTC. Translated, it gives CSVIGRNQETQYF.

This clonotype was seen repeatedly, ten times or more. This rearrangement joins TRBV3-1 to TRBJ2-1; tentatively, D is TRBD2 (5 bases). Germline assignment: CDR1 LGHDT and CDR2 YNNKEL (reference sequence). The V and J ends lost 0 bases and 1 base respectively, with 19 bases between them. The CDR3 runs 19 residues. The CDR3: CASSQEVSGAVLSYNEQFF. The CDR3 DNA follows: TGTGCCAGCAGCCAAGAAGTAAGCGGTGCAGTGTTATCCTACAATGAGCAGTTCTTC.

The V call is TRBV27, the J call TRBJ1-1; the match to TRBD1 covers 9 bases. The V gene end was trimmed by 8 bases and the J gene end by 4 bases; junction bases not matched to a gene: 11. CDR1 and CDR2 (germline): MNHEY, SMNVEV (reference sequence). The CDR3 length is 15 residues. CDR3 loop: CASHHGTGTPTEAFF. The CDR3 DNA sequence: TGTGCCAGCCATCACGGGACAGGGACCCCCACTGAAGCTTTCTTT.

This clonotype was seen a handful of times. The genes are TRBV7-7 and TRBJ2-1, with TRBD2 matching 12 bases. This CDR3 comprises 15 residues. Germline CDR1 is SSHAT and CDR2 is FNYEAQ (reference sequence). V shed 1 base and J 9 bases; nucleotides not matched to a gene: 4. The CDR3 loop is CASSLGTSGRSEQFF. CDR3 nucleotides: TGTGCCAGCAGCTTAGGAACTAGCGGGAGGAGTGAGCAGTTCTTC.

The chain uses TRBV7-3 and TRBJ2-2, with 8 bases matching TRBD1. The CDR3 spans 14 residues. Trimming took 5 bases from V and 7 from J; bases not matched to a gene: 6. CDR1 and CDR2 from the germline V gene are SGHTA and FQGTGA. CDR3 loop: CASSLRGLGGELFF. Here the CDR3 DNA reads TGTGCCAGCAGCCTCAGGGGGCTGGGCGGGGAGCTGTTTTTT.

The sample holds a few counts of this clonotype. V is TRBV2 and J is TRBJ2-3; TRBD2 matches at 15 bases. The germline CDR1 and CDR2 sequences are SNHLY and FYNNEI. This CDR3 is built from 16 residues. V dropped 3 bases and J dropped 5; count of bases not matched to a gene: 3. CDR3 loop: CASSDGTSGRIDTQYF. CDR3 nucleotide sequence: TGTGCCAGCAGTGATGGGACTAGCGGGAGGATAGATACGCAGTATTTT.

This clonotype came up a few times. This chain joins TRBV12-3 or TRBV12-4 and TRBJ2-7, with D unclear. V shed 2 bases and J shed 1 base, with 6 bases lying between them. CDR3 length: 13 residues. The CDR3 DNA follows: TGTGCCAGCAGTTTACCCGAATCCTACGAGCAGTACTTC. It specifies CASSLPESYEQYF.

The chain links TRBV20-1 to TRBJ1-3; TRBD1 might be the D (5 bases). The germline V and J ends were trimmed by 6 bases and 0 bases, with 15 bases remaining between them. Germline CDR1 and CDR2: DFQATT and SNEGSKA (reference sequence). This CDR3 is built from 15 residues. The CDR3 sequence is CSADGTAHSGNTIYF. CDR3 DNA: TGCAGTGCGGACGGGACGGCCCACTCTGGAAACACCATATATTTT.

V gene TRBV10-1 combines with J gene TRBJ1-1; 10 positions agree with TRBD1. This CDR3 spans 15 amino acids. The germline gives CDR1 WNHNN, CDR2 SYGVQD (reference sequence). V was pared by 2 bases and J by 1 base, with 1 base of the junction left unmatched. The CDR3 loop reads CASSERTGGNTEAFF. DNA for the CDR3: TGCGCCAGCAGTGAGCGGACAGGGGGGAACACTGAAGCTTTCTTT.

V is TRBV4-2 and J is TRBJ1-1; D unresolved. CDR1 and CDR2 (germline): LGHNA, YNFKEQ. This CDR3 is built from 13 residues. The germline V and J ends were trimmed by 4 bases and 4 bases, with 10 bases remaining between them. The CDR3 protein is CASSPLMGTEAFF. Written as DNA, the CDR3 is TGTGCCAGCAGCCCCCTAATGGGCACTGAAGCTTTCTTT.

The sample holds a few counts of this clonotype. V is TRBV18 and J is TRBJ2-1, with 8 bases that match TRBD1. Germline trimming cut 0 bases from V and 8 bases from J; bases unmatched to any gene: 3. Germline V gene lookup returns CDR1 KGHSH and CDR2 LQKENI. CDR3 length: 14 amino acids. The CDR3 DNA sequence: TGTGCCAGCTCACCACCGGACAGGGTCTATGAGCAGTTCTTC. Its translation is CASSPPDRVYEQFF.

Only a few counts were recorded for this clonotype. J is TRBJ1-3 and V is TRBV20-1, with 7 positions matching TRBD1. J lost 2 bases, V lost 2 bases, and 6 bases had no gene match. This CDR3 spans 15 amino acids. Germline values: CDR1 DFQATT, CDR2 SNEGSKA (reference sequence). CDR3 protein: CSARRHDRAGNTIYF. The CDR3 region has the DNA TGCAGTGCTAGACGCCACGACAGGGCTGGAAACACCATATATTTT.

This chain joins TRBV13 and TRBJ2-5; D is perhaps TRBD2 (5 bases). Germline V lookup: CDR1 PRHDT, CDR2 FYEKMQ (reference sequence). Trimming took off 5 bases at V and 5 bases at J, with 18 bases between the two ends. This CDR3 is built from 15 residues. The CDR3 nucleotides read TGTGCCAGCAGCGTATTATCAAGCGGTTGGGAGACCCAGTACTTC. Translation gives CASSVLSSGWETQYF.

This rearrangement joins TRBV7-9 to TRBJ2-7; 12 nucleotides align to TRBD2. CDR3 length equals 15 residues. V shed 2 bases, J shed 6 bases, and the junction held 5 bases outside the gene matches. Germline CDR1 is SEHNR and CDR2 is FQNEAQ (reference sequence). The CDR3, as DNA: TGTGCCAGCAGCTTAACGGGACTAGCGGGCTGCGAGCAGTACTTC. Translating it yields CASSLTGLAGCEQYF.

This clonotype occurred a few times. The V call is TRBV12-3 or TRBV12-4, the J call TRBJ2-7; perhaps TRBD1 as D (7 bases). V was pared by 2 bases and J by 6 bases, with 17 bases between. The CDR3 is 15 amino acids. CDR3 sequence reads: CASSLLGGREVEQYF. The CDR3 DNA sequence: TGTGCCAGCAGTTTATTAGGGGGCAGGGAGGTCGAGCAGTACTTC.

This clonotype was counted at least ten times. V gene TRBV18 combines with J gene TRBJ1-1, with a tentative D call TRBD1 (5 bases). The CDR3 has 12 residues. The V and J ends lost 8 bases and 8 bases respectively, with 15 bases between them. Germline loops: CDR1 KGHSH, CDR2 LQKENI. The CDR3 DNA follows: TGTGCCAGCAGCCCAACAGGACCGGAAGCTTTCTTT. Its protein product is CASSPTGPEAFF. Full variable domain (rest looked up from reference TRBV18 and TRBJ1-1): NAGVMQNPRHLVRRRGQEARLRCSPMKGHSHVYWYRQLPEEGLKFMVYLQKENIIDESGMPKERFSAEFPKEGPSILRIQQVVRGDSAAYFCASSPTGPEAFFGQGTRLTVV.

The rearrangement links TRBV11-2 to TRBJ2-1, with 10 bases fitting TRBD2. J gave up 4 bases and V 1 base, and 10 bases lay outside the gene matches. Germline V gene sequence: CDR1 SGHAT, CDR2 FQNNGV. The length of the CDR3 is 18 residues. The CDR3 region is CASSLVAGGPPGYNEQFF. The CDR3 DNA reads TGTGCCAGCAGCTTAGTAGCGGGAGGTCCCCCAGGGTACAATGAGCAGTTCTTC.